This T cell receptor (beta chain) was captured by sequencing in a study of control samples from healthy donors and cancer patients. The table came from immunoSEQ multiplex PCR; TCRdb's copy has only in-frame clones and leaves some out. The sample shows about 180,000 clones, about 90% of them seen only once. V was cut by 10 bases and J by 1 base, with 13 bases left in between. Germline V gene data show CDR1 as SNHLY and CDR2 as FYNNEI. The CDR3 has 13 residues. This sequence originates from a woman between 45 and 60 years old in good health. The specimen was blood. V is TRBV2 and J is TRBJ1-1; TRBD1 might be the D (6 bases). Here the CDR3 DNA reads TGTGCCAACAGGGTTTCATCGAACACTGAAGCTTTCTTT. The encoded protein is CANRVSSNTEAFF.